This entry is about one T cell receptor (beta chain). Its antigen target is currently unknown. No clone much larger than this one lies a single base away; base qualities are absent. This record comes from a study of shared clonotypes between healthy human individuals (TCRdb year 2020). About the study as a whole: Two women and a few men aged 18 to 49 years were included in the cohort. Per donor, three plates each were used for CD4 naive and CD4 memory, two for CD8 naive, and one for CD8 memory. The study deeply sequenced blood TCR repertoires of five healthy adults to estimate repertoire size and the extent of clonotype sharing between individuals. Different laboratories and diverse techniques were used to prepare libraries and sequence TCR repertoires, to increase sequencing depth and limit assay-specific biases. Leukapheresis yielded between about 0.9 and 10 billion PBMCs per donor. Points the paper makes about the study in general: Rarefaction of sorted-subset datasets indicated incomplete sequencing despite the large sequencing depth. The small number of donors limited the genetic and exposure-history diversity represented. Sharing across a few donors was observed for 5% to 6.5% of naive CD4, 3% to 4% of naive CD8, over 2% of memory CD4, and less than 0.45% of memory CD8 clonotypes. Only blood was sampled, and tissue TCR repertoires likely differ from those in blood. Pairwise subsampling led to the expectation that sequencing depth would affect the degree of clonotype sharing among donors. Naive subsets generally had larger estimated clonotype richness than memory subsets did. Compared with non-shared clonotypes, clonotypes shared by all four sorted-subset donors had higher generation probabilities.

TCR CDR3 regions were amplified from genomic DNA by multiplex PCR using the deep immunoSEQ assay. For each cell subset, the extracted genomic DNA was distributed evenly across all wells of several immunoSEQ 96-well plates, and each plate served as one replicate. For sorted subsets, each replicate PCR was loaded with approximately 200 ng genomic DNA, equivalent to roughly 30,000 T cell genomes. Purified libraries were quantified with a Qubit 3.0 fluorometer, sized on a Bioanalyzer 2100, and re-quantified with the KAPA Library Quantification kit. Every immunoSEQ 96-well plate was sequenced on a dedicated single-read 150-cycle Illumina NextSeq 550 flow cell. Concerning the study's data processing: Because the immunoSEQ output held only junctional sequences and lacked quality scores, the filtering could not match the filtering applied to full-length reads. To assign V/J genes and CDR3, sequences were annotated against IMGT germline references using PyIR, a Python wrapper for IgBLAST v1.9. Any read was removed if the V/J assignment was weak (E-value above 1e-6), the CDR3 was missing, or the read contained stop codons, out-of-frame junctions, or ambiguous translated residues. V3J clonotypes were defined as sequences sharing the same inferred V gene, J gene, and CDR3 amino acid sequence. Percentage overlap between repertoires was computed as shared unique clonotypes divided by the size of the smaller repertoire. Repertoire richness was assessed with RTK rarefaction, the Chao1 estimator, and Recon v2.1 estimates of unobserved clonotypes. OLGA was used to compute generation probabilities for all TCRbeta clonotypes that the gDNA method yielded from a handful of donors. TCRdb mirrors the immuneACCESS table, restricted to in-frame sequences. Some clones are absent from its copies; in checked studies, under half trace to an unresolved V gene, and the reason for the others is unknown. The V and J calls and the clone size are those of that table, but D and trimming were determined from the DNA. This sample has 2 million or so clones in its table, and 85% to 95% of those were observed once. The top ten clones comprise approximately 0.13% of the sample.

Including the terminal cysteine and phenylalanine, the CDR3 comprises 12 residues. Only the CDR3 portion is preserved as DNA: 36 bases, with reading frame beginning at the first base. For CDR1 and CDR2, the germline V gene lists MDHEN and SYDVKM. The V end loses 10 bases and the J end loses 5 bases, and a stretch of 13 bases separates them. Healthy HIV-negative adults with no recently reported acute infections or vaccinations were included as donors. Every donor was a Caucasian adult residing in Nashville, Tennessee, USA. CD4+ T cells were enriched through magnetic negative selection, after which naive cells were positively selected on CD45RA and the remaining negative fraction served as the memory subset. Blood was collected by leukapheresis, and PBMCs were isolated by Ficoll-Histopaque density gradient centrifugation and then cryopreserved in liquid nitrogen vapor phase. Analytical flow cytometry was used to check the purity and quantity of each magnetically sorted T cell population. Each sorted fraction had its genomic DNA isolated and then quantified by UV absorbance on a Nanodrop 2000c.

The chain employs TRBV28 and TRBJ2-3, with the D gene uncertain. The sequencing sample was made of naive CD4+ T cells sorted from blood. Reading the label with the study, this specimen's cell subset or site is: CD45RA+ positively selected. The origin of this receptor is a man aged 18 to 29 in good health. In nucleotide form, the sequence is TGTGCCACCTTAAGATTGGGAGATACGCAGTATTTT. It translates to CATLRLGDTQYF.